The entry below describes one TCR beta chain. The sample comes from a study of early T cells in non-severe SARS-CoV-2 infection. The CDR3 runs 15 residues. V was cut by 3 bases and J by 7 bases, with 16 bases left in between. CDR1 and CDR2 (germline): LNHDA, SQIVND (reference sequence). TCRdb used MiXCR to reprocess the 5' RACE reads, holding one entry per CDR3 protein. Altogether about 69,000 distinct CDR3 sequences are present, about an eighth being singletons, with the ten largest covering 5% to 7%. This TCR derives from an adult who was a healthcare worker with PCR-confirmed SARS-CoV-2 infection or an uninfected control (not recorded which). The sample in question was whole blood, obtained at baseline. This chain links TRBV19 with TRBJ2-1; no firm D call. The CDR3 reads CASSIFSLQKNEQFF. The CDR3 nucleotides read TGTGCCAGTAGTATTTTTAGCCTGCAAAAAAATGAGCAGTTCTTC. Filled out from reference TRBV19 and TRBJ2-1, the complete variable domain reads DGGITQSPKYLFRKEGQNVTLSCEQNLNHDAMYWYRQDPGQGLRLIYYSQIVNDFQKGDIAEGYSVSREKKESFPLTVTSAQKNPTAFYLCASSIFSLQKNEQFFGPGTRLTVL.